This T cell receptor beta chain was observed in a study of glioma-infiltrating T cells. The wider study: Glioma patients had dexamethasone for six or fewer days before surgery. General study findings and limits: Gliomas, especially low-grade, showed above-expected tissue-blood divergence; non-neoplastic patients showed below.

CDR1 and CDR2 from the germline V gene are LGHNA and YNFKEQ. This CDR3 has 16 residues. Points on this clonotype: The antigen remains undetermined. A much bigger clone sits one base away, suggesting this may be a read error.

Amplification of TCR alpha and beta CDR3 regions from RNA used iRepertoire nested multiplex PCR. TCRdb processed the multiplex PCR reads anew with MiXCR; each CDR3 protein has one entry. The sample shows 300,000 to 450,000 distinct CDR3 sequences, roughly two fifths of them seen only once. The sample was glioma tissue, nonneoplastic brain tissue, or PBMCs (not recorded which). The rearrangement links TRBV4-2 to TRBJ2-3; 7 bases map to TRBD2. This clonotype was sampled from a human donor with low-grade glioma or glioblastoma, undergoing nonglioma brain surgery, or in good health (not recorded which). The CDR3 DNA is TGTGCCAGAAGCCAGGGCGGGAGCGCACGCACAGATACGCAGTATTTT. Encoded protein: CARSQGGSARTDTQYF.